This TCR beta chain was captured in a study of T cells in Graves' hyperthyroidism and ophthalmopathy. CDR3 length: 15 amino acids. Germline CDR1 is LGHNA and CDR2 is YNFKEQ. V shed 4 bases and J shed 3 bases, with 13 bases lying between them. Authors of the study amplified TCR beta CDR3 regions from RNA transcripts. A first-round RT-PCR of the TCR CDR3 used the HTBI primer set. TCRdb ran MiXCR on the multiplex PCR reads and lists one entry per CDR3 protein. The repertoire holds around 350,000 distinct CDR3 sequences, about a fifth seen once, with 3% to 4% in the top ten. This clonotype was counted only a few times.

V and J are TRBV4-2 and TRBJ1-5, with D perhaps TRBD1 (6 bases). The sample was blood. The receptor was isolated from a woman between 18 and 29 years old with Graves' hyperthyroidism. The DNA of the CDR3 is TGTGCCAGCAGCCCCCGACAGGTGAACAATCAGCCCCAGCATTTT. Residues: CASSPRQVNNQPQHF.